This paragraph reports one T cell receptor (beta chain). The CDR3 runs 16 residues. Between the trimmed V and J ends, which lost 0 bases and 4 bases, there was a span of 13 bases. CDR1 SGHDT and CDR2 YYEEEE come from the germline V gene. The sample belongs to a study of blood T cell repertoires in COVID-19. Study-wide context: Sites in the United States, Italy and Spain provided acute and convalescent COVID-19 samples.

Study processing details: Amplification of reference gene primers provided the estimated nucleated cell counts. Clones were read by immunoSEQ multiplex PCR, and TCRdb kept only the in-frame ones, dropping some. The V and J calls and clone size were taken over from that table, and D and trimming were inferred from the DNA. In the table there are 35,000 to 45,000 clones, about 80% of which are singletons. The sequence was collected from a man in his fifties or sixties with active COVID-19. The rearrangement uses TRBV5-6 and TRBJ2-2; no clear D. Sequencing was carried out using peripheral blood. The CDR3 bases are TGTGCCAGCAGCTTGGGGCCGGGTCCGAGCACCGGGGAGCTGTTTTTT. Translating it yields CASSLGPGPSTGELFF.